This T cell receptor (beta chain) stems from a study of radiotherapy plus CTLA-4 blockade in lung cancer. Study overall: Patients showed objective responses in 18% of cases, and disease control was achieved by roughly 30%. Study-level points and caveats: Peripheral blood showed expansion of tumor-derived TCR clones after radiotherapy and ipilimumab. Early clone dynamics of blood T cells, plus interferon-beta, reportedly predicted response best.

Libraries were prepared by immunoSEQ multiplex PCR; TCRdb keeps only in-frame clonotypes and omits some of them. This sample has some 110,000 clones; over 65% occur once, and the top ten carry 3% to 4%. Germline-derived CDR1 and CDR2 are SSHAT and FNYEAQ (reference sequence). The CDR3 has 14 residues. Details on this clone: No antigen is known for it. Germline is not matched at one junction end, which may reflect a read error.

Patients had chemo-refractory metastatic non-small-cell lung cancer and received focal radiation plus CTLA-4 blockade that used ipilimumab. The receptor was derived from a human donor with non-small cell lung cancer that progressed on radiotherapy plus ipilimumab. Some clones in this sample may be carry-over from other donors' samples. The sample here was peripheral blood, taken from a patient treated with radiotherapy plus ipilimumab. This sequence joins TRBV7-7 and TRBJ2-3; D is perhaps TRBD1 (6 bases). DNA for the CDR3: TGTGCTAGCAGCTTAGCATCTCAGGGGGATACGCAGTATTTT. Translated, it gives CASSLASQGDTQYF.